This paragraph covers one T cell receptor (beta chain) sequence. Its specificity is unknown. Assay: immunoSEQ multiplex PCR; the TCRdb copy retains only in-frame clones and omits some. The sample holds 53,000 or so clones, around four fifths seen once. The source of the sample is a study of OX40 agonist ivuxolimab in advanced cancers. Trimming shortened V by 6 bases and J by 1 base, and 10 bases separated the two germline ends. Per germline, CDR1 SGHAT and CDR2 FQNNGV. The CDR3 runs to 13 residues. Whole-study results and caveats: Fewer expanded clones were found on average in CD4+ than in CD8+ T cells.

The chain carries TRBV11-2 and TRBJ2-7, with no clear D. The source material was CD4+ or CD8+ T cells sorted from blood, sampled in a trial of the OX40 agonist ivuxolimab. This clonotype was obtained from an adult with an advanced solid tumor such as melanoma, head and neck, liver or kidney cancer. The CDR3 DNA reads as TGTGCCAGCAGTGCACGTAATTCCTACGAGCAGTACTTC. This sequence encodes CASSARNSYEQYF.